This T cell receptor beta chain was profiled in a study of beta chain features in type 1 diabetes. The V segment lost 4 bases and the J segment 5 bases; nucleotides outside the gene matches: 11. CDR1 and CDR2 from the germline V gene are SGHRS and YFSETQ. CDR3 length equals 15 residues. Sort purity for all populations was recorded as exceeding 98%. The study reverse transcribed the entire isolated RNA, so it sequenced expressed TCRB transcripts. An average near 3.57 million reads came from naive, central memory and regulatory T cell samples. Generated by immunoSEQ multiplex PCR, the TCRdb table keeps only in-frame clones and is missing some. The sample includes tens of thousands of clones, around 63% of them seen just once.

This rearrangement joins TRBV5-1 to TRBJ2-7; 8 bases are a match to TRBD2. The receptor's source is a woman between 18 and 29 years old in good health. Material for sequencing was Tregs from blood. The CDR3 loop is CASSRRPGLGNEQYF. The CDR3 nucleotides read TGCGCCAGCAGCCGACGGCCGGGACTAGGAAACGAGCAGTACTTC.